This is a list of T cell receptor beta chains from one sample in a study of molecular identifiers for immune sequencing clone quantification. TCRdb used MiXCR to reprocess the PCR reads, holding one entry per CDR3 protein. The table records 40,000 to 50,000 distinct CDR3 sequences, roughly a fifth of them present only once. Input material: naive CD8+ T cells from blood, with Jurkat cell RNA spiked in. The source of these receptors is a human donor in good health. Some libraries in this study had Jurkat cell RNA spiked in. Both conserved end residues are trimmed from each CDR3. A D gene is named only where the DNA matches it firmly.

d_call v_call cdr3_aa
NA TRBV7-9 ASSLGPGQDQETQY
NA TRBV10-3 AISGGNEQY
TRBD2 TRBV7-6 ASSSLAGSTDTQY
TRBD1 TRBV6-5 ASSNDRGIQY
NA TRBV24-1 ATSGGDEQY
NA TRBV7-9 ASSSGLGSYEQY
NA TRBV7-9 ASSLVVVSAEAF
NA TRBV4-1 TSSLGGSYEQY
TRBD2 TRBV7-9 ASSLSLTSGVPQETQY
NA TRBV14 ASSQSGGYISYEQY
NA TRBV20-1 SAPIQGDYTEAF
NA TRBV7-9 ASSLYPSEAF
TRBD1 TRBV7-9 ASSSGQDYEQY
NA TRBV5-4 ASSLGDRPAYEQY
NA TRBV7-6 ASSRVRTVQETQY
NA TRBV6-2/TRBV6-3 ASSYSPRLGETQY
TRBD2 TRBV9 ASSVEGTSGGLSTDTQY
NA TRBV12-3/TRBV12-4 ASSSPEINEQF
TRBD2 TRBV4-1 ASSQDKSRVEGLAGGPQF
NA TRBV7-9 ASSLHGGATDTQY
TRBD1 TRBV7-9 ASSSGGQGSYEQY
NA TRBV24-1 ATSEVAKNIQY
NA TRBV11-3 ASSFGPEGTGTQY
TRBD2 TRBV30 AWSVIAGVSEQY
NA TRBV6-5 ASSYSSSGSYEQY
NA TRBV9 ASSAGGRGGDTQY
NA TRBV30 AWRWGVGELF
NA TRBV3-1 ASSPAGYYQPQH
TRBD2 TRBV7-9 ASSPPGTSSNEQY
TRBD2 TRBV27 ASSLSSSGRSYNEQF
NA TRBV7-9 ASSSNRGWELETQY